This T cell receptor (beta chain) stems from a study of PD-1 blockade in classical Hodgkin lymphoma. Study conclusions and caveats: CD4+ TCR diversity rose significantly by C4D1, and CD8+ TCR diversity did not.

From germline, CDR1 is MGHDK and CDR2 SYGVNS. There are 16 residues in the CDR3. The J segment lost 1 base and the V segment lost 0 bases, leaving 4 bases of the junction unmatched. Indicated time point: cycle 4 day 1 (C4D1), after around six weeks of nivolumab. Each patient experienced a relapse that followed autologous stem cell transplantation, and brentuximab vedotin exposure varied. Each best response was a complete response, a partial response or progressive disease. Only in-frame clones appear in the TCRdb table, and some are missing; sequencing was by immunoSEQ multiplex PCR. Here the sample spans about 49,000 clones, 90% being singletons. This clone appeared a single time. Its antigen is not identified.

The sequences come from peripheral blood mononuclear cells (PBMCs), collected before the fourth cycle of nivolumab. The source is a human donor with classical Hodgkin lymphoma. This chain joins TRBV25-1 and TRBJ1-1; 8 bases agree with TRBD1. CDR3 sequence: CASSEYATGGNTEAFF. As DNA, the CDR3 is TGTGCCAGCAGTGAATATGCCACAGGGGGGAACACTGAAGCTTTCTTT.